The present TCR beta chain was sequenced within a study of OX40 agonist ivuxolimab in advanced cancers. In the study overall: From roughly 20 to 85 years was the age range, with a mean of 60 years, and around 80% were male. One hepatocellular carcinoma and two cutaneous melanoma patients partially responded.

Measured with immunoSEQ multiplex PCR; TCRdb has only the in-frame clones, and not every one. The sample records around 62,000 clones, roughly 82% being singletons. The germline gives CDR1 SGHAT, CDR2 FQNNGV. Trimming removed 1 base at V and 0 bases at J, with 10 bases between. This CDR3 comprises 16 residues. In its sample, this clone was seen a few times. This chain links TRBV11-2 with TRBJ1-3, with no clear D. The origin of this receptor is an adult with an advanced solid tumor such as melanoma, head and neck, liver or kidney cancer. The sequencing here drew on CD4+ or CD8+ T cells sorted from blood, taken in a trial of the OX40 agonist ivuxolimab. The CDR3: CASSLGSLNSGNTIYF. The CDR3 coding sequence is TGTGCCAGCAGCTTAGGCAGTCTAAACTCTGGAAACACCATATATTTT.